The 14 T cell receptor beta chains below were found in one sample sequenced in a study of CD8+CD57+ T cells in acquired aplastic anemia. TCR beta VDJ and CDR3 profiling used genomic DNA as template. TCRdb called the reads again in MiXCR, with one record for every CDR3 protein. The data show 150,000 to 180,000 distinct CDR3 sequences, 52% seen once. Sequencing was done on patients that had shown CD8+CD57+ cell expansion by flow cytometry. Material for sequencing was sorted CD4+, CD8+, or CD8+CD57+ T cells (not recorded which) from PBMCs. The source is a human donor with aplastic anemia.

The chain couples TRBV9 to TRBJ1-2, with TRBD1 as a possible D gene (5 bases). Germline V gene sequence: CDR1 SGDLS, CDR2 YYNGEE. The CDR3 covers 13 residues. The V end lost 6 bases, the J end lost 7 bases, and 16 bases lay between the germline ends. CDR3: CASTPSGAGGYTF. CDR3 sequence (DNA): TGTGCCAGCACCCCATCTGGGGCCGGTGGCTACACCTTC.

Many counts were recorded for this clonotype. V is TRBV27 and J is TRBJ2-7, with 9 bases that match TRBD1. The CDR3 is 17 residues long. Trimming at V came to 3 bases and at J to 7 bases, leaving 16 bases not matched to a gene. The germline V gene encodes CDR1 MNHEY and CDR2 SMNVEV (reference sequence). CDR3 coding DNA: TGTGCCAGCAGTTTTATCCGAACCGGGACAGGGCTGGGGGAGCAGTACTTC. As protein: CASSFIRTGTGLGEQYF.

Remarks on this clonotype: A much larger clone sits a single nucleotide away, making a read error possible. V usage is TRBV5-4 and J usage is TRBJ1-2; no firm D call. Germline assignment: CDR1 SGHNT and CDR2 YYREEE (reference sequence). CDR3 length: 14 residues. The V gene lost 10 bases and the J gene lost 2 bases, with 18 bases spanning the gap. In DNA, the CDR3 is TGTGCCGCCAAAAACTGGGATCAGAACTATGGCTACACCTTC. Translating it yields CAAKNWDQNYGYTF.

This clonotype came up many times. J is TRBJ1-5 and V is TRBV4-1, with a weak D call TRBD1 (5 bases). From germline, CDR1 is MGHRA and CDR2 YSYEKL. V gave up 0 bases and J gave up 9 bases, with 15 bases separating them. CDR3 length: 15 amino acids. The DNA of the CDR3 is TGCGCCAGCAGCCAAGACGAGGGGTCTGCTAGGCCCCAGCATTTT. Translating it yields CASSQDEGSARPQHF.

This clonotype showed up just a few times. This may arise from a read error, as a much more abundant clone is one base away. The rearrangement links TRBV6-4 to TRBJ2-3; 10 bases map to TRBD2. The CDR3 length is 15 residues. Germline CDR1 and CDR2: MRHNA and SNTAGT. DNA of the CDR3: TGTGCCAGCAGTGAGAAGCGGGGGGGTACAGGTACGCAGTATTTT. It is translated as CASSEKRGGTGTQYF.

V usage is TRBV10-3 and J usage is TRBJ2-1; the D call may be TRBD1 or TRBD2 (5 bases each). Trimming shortened V by 2 bases and J by 5 bases, and 10 bases separated the two germline ends. Germline values: CDR1 ENHRY, CDR2 SYGVKD. CDR3 size: 14 residues. The CDR3 DNA follows: TGTGCCATCAGTGAGATGGGACGAAACAATGAGCAGTTCTTC. Its protein product is CAISEMGRNNEQFF.

Comments on this clonotype: This CDR3 is missing its conserved last phenylalanine or tryptophan, likely due to a read error. V and J are TRBV12-3 or TRBV12-4 and TRBJ1-2; the D gene is possibly TRBD1 (5 bases). The length of the CDR3 is 13 residues. The V gene lost 8 bases and the J gene lost 0 bases, with 10 bases spanning the gap. The CDR3 DNA reads TGTGCCAGCCGGACAAAACCTAACTATGGCTACACCCCC. It encodes CASRTKPNYGYTP.

This chain links TRBV7-3 with TRBJ1-2; D may be TRBD1 (5 bases). The CDR3 consists of 12 residues. V lost 6 bases to trimming and J lost 6 bases, with 11 bases between them. Germline lookup yields CDR1 SGHTA and CDR2 FQGTGA. The CDR3 spells CASSYGADGYTF. The CDR3 DNA reads TGTGCCAGCAGTTACGGGGCGGATGGCTACACCTTC. The full variable domain, in which reference TRBV7-3 and TRBJ1-2 provide the parts outside the CDR3, is GAGVSQTPSNKVTEKGKYVELRCDPISGHTALYWYRQSLGQGPEFLIYFQGTGAADDSGLPNDRFFAVRPEGSVSTLKIQRTERGDSAVYLCASSYGADGYTFGSGTRLTVV.

The chain couples TRBV5-5 to TRBJ2-7; D is uncertain. Trimming took 5 bases from V and 3 from J, leaving 15 bases between them. The CDR3 consists of 14 residues. The germline CDR1 and CDR2 sequences are SGHKS and YYEKEE (reference sequence). The CDR3 loop is CASRTSQDHYEQYF. For the CDR3, the DNA is TGTGCCAGCAGAACAAGTCAGGACCACTACGAGCAGTACTTC.

This clonotype was counted at least ten times. The chain carries TRBV7-6 and TRBJ2-3, with 12 bases fitting TRBD2. The CDR3 sequence is 17 residues long. Trimming took 5 bases from V and 4 from J; bases not matched to a gene: 10. In germline, CDR1 is SGHVS, CDR2 FNYEAQ. CDR3 DNA: TGTGCCAGCAGCCCCGCTACTAGACTAGCGGGGGCAGATACGCAGTATTTT. Encoded protein: CASSPATRLAGADTQYF.

This clonotype appeared a single time. The junction departs from germline at one end; a sequencing error may be responsible. The chain joins TRBV7-9 to TRBJ2-3; TRBD1 matches at 7 bases. The CDR3 totals 14 residues. Per the germline V gene, CDR1 is SEHNR and CDR2 is FQNEAQ (reference sequence). CDR3 DNA sequence: TGTGCCAGCAGCGATCCAGGGGGAACAGATACGCGGTATTTT. It is translated as CASSDPGGTDTRYF.

Ten or more counts support this clonotype. This chain connects TRBV7-9 to TRBJ1-1, with no clear D. The CDR3 is made up of 14 amino acids. Germline CDR1 reads SEHNR; CDR2 reads FQNEAQ (reference sequence). The V and J ends lost 0 bases and 5 bases respectively, with 10 bases between them. The CDR3 region is CASSLAGSSTEAFF. The CDR3 bases are TGTGCCAGCAGCTTAGCTGGCAGCTCGACTGAAGCTTTCTTT.

This rearrangement joins TRBV2 to TRBJ1-5, with D possibly being TRBD1 (5 bases). The CDR3 runs to 15 residues. V was trimmed by 6 bases and J by 0 bases, leaving 12 bases between them. CDR1 and CDR2 from the germline V gene are SNHLY and FYNNEI. The CDR3 nucleotides read TGTGCCAGCAGCAGGGCCGATAATAGCAATCAGCCCCAGCATTTT. Translated, it gives CASSRADNSNQPQHF.

This clonotype was seen more than once but under ten times. An end of the junction differs from the germline gene, which may be a read error. The chain uses TRBV29-1 and TRBJ2-7; D is possibly TRBD1 (6 bases). Germline V gene data show CDR1 as SQVTM and CDR2 as ANQGSEA. The CDR3 covers 13 residues. Here the CDR3 DNA reads TGCAGCGTCGAAGAGGTACAGGGTGACGAGCAGTACTTC. It codes for CSVEEVQGDEQYF.